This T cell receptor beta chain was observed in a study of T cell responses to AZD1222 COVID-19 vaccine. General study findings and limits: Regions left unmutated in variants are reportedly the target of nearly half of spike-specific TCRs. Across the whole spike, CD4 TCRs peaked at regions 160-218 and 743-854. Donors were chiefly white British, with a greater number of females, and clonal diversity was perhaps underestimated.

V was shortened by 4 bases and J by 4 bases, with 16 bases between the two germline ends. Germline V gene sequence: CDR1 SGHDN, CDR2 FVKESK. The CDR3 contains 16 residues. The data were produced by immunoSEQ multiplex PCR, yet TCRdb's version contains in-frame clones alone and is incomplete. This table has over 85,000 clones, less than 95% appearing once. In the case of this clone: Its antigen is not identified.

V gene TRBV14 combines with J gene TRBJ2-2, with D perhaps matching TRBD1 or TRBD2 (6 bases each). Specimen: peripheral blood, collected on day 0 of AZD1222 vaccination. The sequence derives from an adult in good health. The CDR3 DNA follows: TGTGCCAGCAGCCGTCCACGGGGGCAGGGCACCGGGGAGCTGTTTTTT. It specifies CASSRPRGQGTGELFF.